Below, 27 T cell receptor beta chains from the same sample are listed, as sequenced in a study of CD8+CD57+ T cells in acquired aplastic anemia. The template used for profiling TCR beta VDJ and CDR3 was genomic DNA. From the reads, TCRdb called clonotypes with MiXCR, one entry per CDR3 protein. Counted here are roughly 170,000 distinct CDR3 sequences, 48% occurring once; the ten biggest clones make up approximately 12%. An expansion of CD8+CD57+ cells by flow cytometry had been shown in patients chosen for sequencing. The sample was sorted CD4+, CD8+, or CD8+CD57+ T cells (not recorded which) from PBMCs. These receptors were collected from a human donor with aplastic anemia.

This clonotype has a count of ten or more. The chain is built from TRBV20-1 and TRBJ1-4; possibly TRBD1 for D (6 bases). Looked up from germline, CDR1 is DFQATT and CDR2 is SNEGSKA (reference sequence). CDR3 size: 15 residues. V was cut by 0 bases and J by 4 bases, with 12 bases left in between. CDR3 amino acids: CSARDLGQSNEKLFF. DNA for the CDR3: TGCAGTGCTAGAGATCTCGGACAGAGTAATGAAAAACTGTTTTTT.

This clonotype was counted a few times. The rearrangement joins TRBV20-1 to TRBJ1-6; D remains unclear. Germline loops: CDR1 DFQATT, CDR2 SNEGSKA (reference sequence). This CDR3 is built from 12 residues. V lost 0 bases and J 6 bases, leaving 3 bases between the germline ends. CDR3 in amino acids: CSAREANSPLHF. For the CDR3, the DNA is TGCAGTGCTAGAGAGGCTAATTCACCCCTCCACTTT.

V usage is TRBV20-1 and J usage is TRBJ1-1; 8 bases fit TRBD1. This CDR3 is built from 13 residues. J was trimmed by 7 bases and V by 3 bases; bases with no gene match: 7. Looked up from germline, CDR1 is DFQATT and CDR2 is SNEGSKA (reference sequence). CDR3 protein: CSARDDRGLEAFF. The DNA of the CDR3 is TGCAGTGCTAGGGATGACAGGGGCCTTGAAGCTTTCTTT.

This clonotype was detected many times. The rearrangement joins TRBV3-1 to TRBJ1-3, with 10 bases aligning to TRBD1. Germline CDR1 LGHDT, CDR2 YNNKEL (reference sequence). Trimming cost V 4 bases and J 3 bases; bases outside gene matches: 6. This CDR3 has 16 amino acids. This CDR3 reads CASSRHGTGDGNTIYF. CDR3 bases: TGTGCCAGCAGCCGGCATGGGACAGGGGATGGAAACACCATATATTTT.

V and J are TRBV20-1 and TRBJ1-2; D ambiguous. There are 13 residues in the CDR3. Germline CDR1 DFQATT, CDR2 SNEGSKA (reference sequence). With 6 bases removed from V and 4 bases from J, the gap between germline ends came to 15 bases. CDR3 coding DNA: TGCAGTGCCAGGTTGGAGCGCCGCTATGGCTACACCTTC. It codes for CSARLERRYGYTF.

Relative to its sample, this clonotype is large. The chain joins TRBV9 to TRBJ2-1; 11 bases are a match to TRBD2. Germline V gene data show CDR1 as SGDLS and CDR2 as YYNGEE. The ends lost 6 bases at V and 6 bases at J; junction bases unmatched: 8. This CDR3 spans 15 amino acids. The CDR3 nucleotides read TGTGCCAGCAACCCTAGCGGGGGGCCGCGCAATGAGCAGTTCTTC. Translation: CASNPSGGPRNEQFF.

As regards this clonotype: A much larger clone differs from this one at a single base, so this may be a read error. The chain couples TRBV6-5 to TRBJ2-2; 13 nucleotides line up with TRBD2. Germline V lookup: CDR1 MNHEY, CDR2 SVGAGI. The CDR3 is made up of 15 amino acids. The CDR3 sequence: CANSSGLAGTGELFF. In nucleotides, the CDR3 is TGTGCCAACAGTTCGGGACTAGCGGGGACCGGGGAGCTGTTTTTT.

In its sample, this clonotype was seen a few times. The chain links TRBV19 to TRBJ2-5, with D possibly matching TRBD1 (5 bases). Germline lookup yields CDR1 LNHDA and CDR2 SQIVND (reference sequence). V was clipped by 3 bases and J by 4 bases, with 12 bases between them. The length of the CDR3 is 14 residues. CDR3 region: CASSIPGSGETQYF. The CDR3 DNA reads TGTGCCAGTAGTATTCCAGGGTCGGGAGAGACCCAGTACTTC.

This clonotype has just a few counts. This chain links TRBV24-1 with TRBJ2-3; D is perhaps TRBD1 or TRBD2 (6 bases each). Germline V gene sequence: CDR1 KGHDR, CDR2 SFDVKD. V was pared by 5 bases and J by 4 bases, with 12 bases between. CDR3 length equals 14 residues. CDR3 nucleotides: TGTGCCACCAGTGTCCAGGGGAGGCCAGATACGCAGTATTTT. This translates into CATSVQGRPDTQYF.

The V and J genes are TRBV15 and TRBJ2-7; D not resolved. Trimming stripped 0 bases from V and 5 bases from J, with 11 bases between. This CDR3 is 14 amino acids long. From germline, CDR1 is LNHNV and CDR2 YYDKDF (reference sequence). The CDR3 loop reads CATSRDRLNHEQYF. DNA of the CDR3: TGTGCCACCAGCAGAGACAGGCTAAACCACGAGCAGTACTTC.

This rearrangement joins TRBV24-1 to TRBJ1-5; 9 positions match TRBD1. CDR1 is KGHDR and CDR2 is SFDVKD in the germline V gene. V shed 5 bases, J shed 1 base, and the junction held 5 bases outside the gene matches. CDR3 length: 16 residues. In DNA, the CDR3 is TGTGCCACCAGTGCACAGGGGGCAGGAAGCAATCAGCCCCAGCATTTT. Translation: CATSAQGAGSNQPQHF.

Here the CDR3 DNA reads TGTGCCAGCAGCTACGACAGGGTCGGGGGAGAGACCCAGTACTTC. Amino acids: CASSYDRVGGETQYF. The V gene is TRBV7-2, the J gene TRBJ2-5, with D possibly TRBD1 on 7 matching bases. Trimming cost V 4 bases and J 4 bases, with 16 bases left between them. CDR1 is SGHTA and CDR2 is FQGNSA in the germline V gene. The CDR3 spans 15 residues. Supplemented by reference TRBV7-2 and TRBJ2-5, the full variable domain reads GAGVSQSPSNKVTEKGKDVELRCDPISGHTALYWYRQSLGQGLEFLIYFQGNSAPDKSGLPSDRFSAERTGGSVSTLTIQRTQQEDSAVYLCASSYDRVGGETQYFGPGTRLLVL.

This clonotype was picked up many times. This sequence joins TRBV5-1 and TRBJ2-3; 14 bases fit TRBD2. Germline assignment: CDR1 SGHRS and CDR2 YFSETQ. Losses at the gene ends were 4 bases for V and 0 bases for J; bases not matched to a gene: 7. The CDR3 sequence is 18 residues long. Written as DNA, the CDR3 is TGCGCCAGCAGCCGGGGGACTAGCGGGGGACTTAGCACAGATACGCAGTATTTT. This codes for CASSRGTSGGLSTDTQYF.

The V and J genes are TRBV18 and TRBJ2-7, with 10 bases matching TRBD1. The CDR3 sequence is 16 residues long. The J segment lost 4 bases and the V segment lost 3 bases, leaving 9 bases of the junction unmatched. The germline V gene has CDR1 KGHSH and CDR2 LQKENI. CDR3 loop: CASSPDPGTGVYEQYF. The CDR3 nucleotides read TGTGCCAGCTCACCGGACCCTGGGACAGGGGTATACGAGCAGTACTTC.

This clonotype was recorded once. A read error may account for a junction end that differs from germline. This chain links TRBV25-1 with TRBJ2-1; 9 bases are shared with TRBD2. CDR1 is MGHDK and CDR2 is SYGVNS in the germline V gene. The CDR3 extends over 17 amino acids. This CDR3 is CASRVCSSGKAHNERFF. CDR3 sequence (DNA): TGTGCCAGCAGGGTGTGCTCTAGCGGGAAAGCCCACAATGAGCGGTTCTTC.

CDR3 sequence (DNA): TGTGCCAGCAGTGCCGGACAGGGAGGATACAATGAGCAGTTCTTC. Translating it yields CASSAGQGGYNEQFF. The V call is TRBV25-1, the J call TRBJ2-1, with 8 nucleotides matching TRBD1. Germline CDR1 and CDR2: MGHDK and SYGVNS. The CDR3 runs to 15 residues. Trimming removed 4 bases from V and 4 bases from J; junction bases left unmatched: 6.

With regard to this clonotype: Here the CDR3 omits its conserved ending phenylalanine or tryptophan, so a read error is the likely source. The V gene is TRBV7-3, the J gene TRBJ2-5; 7 bases map to TRBD1. V gave up 5 bases and J gave up 9 bases; unmatched junction bases: 12. CDR1 and CDR2 (germline): SGHTA, FQGTGA. The CDR3 is 14 amino acids. This chain's CDR3 is CASSLSDRLCPQYL. In nucleotides, the CDR3 is TGTGCCAGCAGCCTTTCGGACAGGTTGTGCCCCCAGTACCTC.

The chain employs TRBV19 and TRBJ2-2; D is unresolved. The V end was cut by 7 bases, the J end by 4 bases, with 4 bases between. The CDR3 has 11 amino acids. Germline V CDR1 and CDR2: LNHDA, SQIVND (reference sequence). CDR3 residues: CASKGTGELFF. In DNA, the CDR3 is TGTGCCAGTAAAGGCACCGGGGAGCTGTTTTTT.

As DNA, the CDR3 is TGTGCCACCAGTGATCTAGCGGGGGGGAACACCGGGGAGCTGTTTTTT. Its protein product is CATSDLAGGNTGELFF. The J gene is TRBJ2-2, the V gene TRBV24-1; 11 bases align to TRBD2. This CDR3 contains 16 residues. V gave up 3 bases and J gave up 1 base; unmatched junction bases: 0. Germline CDR1 is KGHDR and CDR2 is SFDVKD.

This clonotype was seen a single time. The V and J genes are TRBV2 and TRBJ1-5; a weak D match, TRBD1 (6 bases). V dropped 3 bases and J dropped 0 bases, with 12 bases sitting between them. The CDR3 loop spans 16 amino acids. Germline-derived CDR1 and CDR2 are SNHLY and FYNNEI. The CDR3 DNA follows: TGTGCCAGCAGTGAGGGCAGGGGCTATAGCAATCAGCCCCAGCATTTT. This gives the protein CASSEGRGYSNQPQHF.

The chain is built from TRBV29-1 and TRBJ2-1, with 7 nucleotides matching TRBD2. The CDR3 is 13 residues long. V gave up 3 bases and J gave up 9 bases; unmatched junction bases: 8. CDR1 and CDR2 from the germline V gene are SQVTM and ANQGSEA. The CDR3 here is CSVDVLASREQFF. The CDR3 DNA reads as TGCAGCGTTGATGTACTAGCGTCCCGTGAGCAGTTCTTC.

The V gene is TRBV19, the J gene TRBJ1-1; TRBD1 matches 7 bases. Trimming took 7 bases from V and 5 from J; bases not matched to a gene: 10. Germline-derived CDR1 and CDR2 are LNHDA and SQIVND (reference sequence). The CDR3 consists of 14 residues. The CDR3 DNA reads TGTGCCAGTAAGGGAGACAGGGTAGCGACTGAAGCTTTCTTT. This encodes CASKGDRVATEAFF.

This clonotype was detected only a few times. The V gene is TRBV19, the J gene TRBJ2-7; the D gene is possibly TRBD1 (5 bases). The CDR3 sequence is 15 residues long. V shed 6 bases and J shed 3 bases, with 18 bases lying between them. Germline V gene sequence: CDR1 LNHDA, CDR2 SQIVND (reference sequence). CDR3 sequence: CASSHPAGSVYEQYF. DNA for the CDR3: TGTGCCAGTAGCCACCCGGCAGGGTCAGTCTACGAGCAGTACTTC.

Regarding this clonotype: The conserved final phenylalanine or tryptophan is absent from the CDR3, which likely points to a read error. The chain combines TRBV15 with TRBJ2-7; D ambiguous. Germline assignment: CDR1 LNHNV and CDR2 YYDKDF (reference sequence). The CDR3 consists of 12 residues. Trimming shortened V by 1 base and J by 0 bases, and 1 base separated the two germline ends. The CDR3 region has the DNA TGTGCCACCAGCAGAGGCTCCTACGAGCAGTACTGC. Its protein product is CATSRGSYEQYC.

The sample holds one count of this clonotype. The chain has TRBV20-1 and TRBJ2-1; the match to TRBD2 covers 8 bases. The CDR3 covers 15 residues. V shed 0 bases and J 4 bases; nucleotides not matched to a gene: 5. From germline, CDR1 is DFQATT and CDR2 SNEGSKA (reference sequence). This chain's CDR3 is CSARDSGKAYNEQFF. In DNA, the CDR3 is TGCAGTGCTAGAGATAGCGGGAAAGCTTACAATGAGCAGTTCTTC.

This clonotype has just a few counts. The rearrangement joins TRBV25-1 to TRBJ2-3; 7 nucleotides align to TRBD2. CDR3 length: 16 residues. Germline V gene sequence: CDR1 MGHDK, CDR2 SYGVNS. V lost 3 bases to trimming and J lost 4 bases; unmatched junction nucleotides: 10. CDR3 sequence reads: CASSEPGRDGADTQYF. As DNA, the CDR3 is TGTGCCAGCAGTGAGCCAGGGAGGGATGGGGCAGATACGCAGTATTTT.

This chain links TRBV13 with TRBJ2-2, with 10 bases matching TRBD2. V dropped 5 bases and J dropped 5; count of bases not matched to a gene: 5. This CDR3 spans 15 amino acids. Germline V CDR1 and CDR2: PRHDT, FYEKMQ (reference sequence). CDR3 loop: CASSILAGLTGELFF. CDR3 sequence (DNA): TGTGCCAGCAGCATACTAGCGGGACTAACCGGGGAGCTGTTTTTT.